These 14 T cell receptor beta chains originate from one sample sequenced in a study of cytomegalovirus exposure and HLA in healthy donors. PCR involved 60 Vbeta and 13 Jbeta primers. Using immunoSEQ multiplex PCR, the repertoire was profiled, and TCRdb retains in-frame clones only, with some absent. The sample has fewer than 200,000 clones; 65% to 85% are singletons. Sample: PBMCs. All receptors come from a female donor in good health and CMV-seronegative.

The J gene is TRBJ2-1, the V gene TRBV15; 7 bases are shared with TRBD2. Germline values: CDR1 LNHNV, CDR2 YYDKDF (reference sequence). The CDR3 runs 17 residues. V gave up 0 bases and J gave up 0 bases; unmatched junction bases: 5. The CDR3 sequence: CATSRDKGGSSYNEQFF. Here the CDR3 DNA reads TGTGCCACCAGCAGAGATAAAGGCGGGAGCTCCTACAATGAGCAGTTCTTC.

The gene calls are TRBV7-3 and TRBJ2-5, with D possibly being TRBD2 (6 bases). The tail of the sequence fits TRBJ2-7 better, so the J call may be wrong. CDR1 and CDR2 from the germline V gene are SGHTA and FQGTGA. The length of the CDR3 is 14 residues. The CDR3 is CASSLAGYPYEQYF. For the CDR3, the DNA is TGTGCCAGCAGCTTAGCGGGGTATCCCTACGAGCAGTACTTC.

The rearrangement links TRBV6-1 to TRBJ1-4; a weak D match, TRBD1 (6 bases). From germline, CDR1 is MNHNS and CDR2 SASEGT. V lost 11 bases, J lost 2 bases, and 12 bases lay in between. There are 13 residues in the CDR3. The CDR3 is CAAQGSTNEKLFF. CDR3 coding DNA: TGTGCCGCCCAGGGGTCCACTAATGAAAAACTGTTTTTT.

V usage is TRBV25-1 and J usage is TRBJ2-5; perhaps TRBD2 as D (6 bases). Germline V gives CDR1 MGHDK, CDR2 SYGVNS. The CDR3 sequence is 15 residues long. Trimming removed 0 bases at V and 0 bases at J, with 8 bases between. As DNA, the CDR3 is TGTGCCAGCAGTGAATATTGGGGGGACCAAGAGACCCAGTACTTC. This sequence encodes CASSEYWGDQETQYF.

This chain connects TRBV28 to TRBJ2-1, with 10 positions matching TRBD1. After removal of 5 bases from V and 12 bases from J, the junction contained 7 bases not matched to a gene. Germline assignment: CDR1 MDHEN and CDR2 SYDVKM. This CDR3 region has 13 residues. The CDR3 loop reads CASSPSRDRGQFF. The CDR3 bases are TGTGCCAGCAGTCCGTCCCGGGACAGGGGGCAGTTCTTC.

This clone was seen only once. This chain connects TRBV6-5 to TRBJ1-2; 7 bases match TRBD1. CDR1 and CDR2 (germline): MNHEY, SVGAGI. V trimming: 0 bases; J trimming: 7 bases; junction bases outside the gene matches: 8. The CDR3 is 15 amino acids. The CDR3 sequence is CASSYSTQGIGGYTF. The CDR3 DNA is TGTGCCAGCAGTTACTCGACACAGGGGATAGGTGGCTACACCTTC.

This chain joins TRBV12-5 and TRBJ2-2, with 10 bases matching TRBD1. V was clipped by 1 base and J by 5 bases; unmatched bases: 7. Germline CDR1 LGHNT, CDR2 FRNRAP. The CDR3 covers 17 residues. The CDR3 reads CASGLDLPGQGTGELFF. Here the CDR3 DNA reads TGTGCTAGTGGTTTGGATCTCCCGGGACAGGGGACCGGGGAGCTGTTTTTT.

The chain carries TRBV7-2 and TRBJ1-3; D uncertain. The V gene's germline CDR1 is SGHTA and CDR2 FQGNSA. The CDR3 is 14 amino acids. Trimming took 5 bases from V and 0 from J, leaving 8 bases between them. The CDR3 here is CASSRTGSGNTIYF. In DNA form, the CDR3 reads TGTGCCAGCAGCCGAACGGGCTCTGGAAACACCATATATTTT.

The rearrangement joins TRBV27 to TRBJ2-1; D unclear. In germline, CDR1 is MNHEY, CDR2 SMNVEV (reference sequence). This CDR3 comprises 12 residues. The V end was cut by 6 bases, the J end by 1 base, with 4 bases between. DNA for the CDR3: TGTGCCAGCAGCCGGTCCTACAATGAGCAGTTCTTC. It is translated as CASSRSYNEQFF.

The CDR3 bases are TGTGCCAGCAGTTTATTTCTGGTAGCGGGAGCCCCTGGGGAGCAGTACTTC. Encoded protein: CASSLFLVAGAPGEQYF. The chain joins TRBV28 to TRBJ2-7; 9 nucleotides line up with TRBD2. Germline V gene sequence: CDR1 MDHEN, CDR2 SYDVKM. The CDR3 contains 17 residues. With V trimmed by 1 base and J by 7 bases, 14 bases remained unmatched.

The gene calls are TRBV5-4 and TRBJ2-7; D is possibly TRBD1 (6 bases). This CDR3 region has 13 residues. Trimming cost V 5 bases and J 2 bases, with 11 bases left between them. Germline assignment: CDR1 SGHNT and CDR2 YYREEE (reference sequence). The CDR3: CASSGQTPYEQYF. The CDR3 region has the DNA TGTGCCAGCAGTGGACAGACACCCTACGAGCAGTACTTC.

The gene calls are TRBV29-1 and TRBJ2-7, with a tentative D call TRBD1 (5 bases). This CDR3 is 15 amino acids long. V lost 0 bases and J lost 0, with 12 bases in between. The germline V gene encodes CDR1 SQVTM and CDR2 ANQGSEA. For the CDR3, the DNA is TGCAGCGTTGAAGATCGCAGCAGGGCCTCCTACGAGCAGTACTTC. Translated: CSVEDRSRASYEQYF.

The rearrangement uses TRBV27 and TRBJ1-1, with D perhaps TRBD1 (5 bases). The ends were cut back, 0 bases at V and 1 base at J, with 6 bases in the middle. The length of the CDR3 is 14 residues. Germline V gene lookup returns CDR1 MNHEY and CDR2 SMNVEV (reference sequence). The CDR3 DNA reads TGTGCCAGCAGTTTATCCCAGGGGAACACTGAAGCTTTCTTT. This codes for CASSLSQGNTEAFF.

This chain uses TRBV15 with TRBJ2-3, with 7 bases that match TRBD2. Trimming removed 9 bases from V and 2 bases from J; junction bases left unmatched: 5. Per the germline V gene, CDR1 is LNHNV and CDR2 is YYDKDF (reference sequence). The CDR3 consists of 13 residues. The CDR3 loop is CATSREVTDTQYF. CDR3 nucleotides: TGTGCCACTTCACGGGAGGTCACAGATACGCAGTATTTT.